Reported below is one T cell receptor beta chain. Its antigen remains unidentified. The data are from a study of shared clonotypes between healthy human individuals. Regarding the study as a whole: There were few donors, and this limited the genetic and exposure-history diversity represented.

Method: immunoSEQ multiplex PCR; TCRdb's copy keeps in-frame clones and lacks some. The sample has approximately 510,000 clones, 60% to 85% seen once. The CDR3 is 15 amino acids. CDR1 and CDR2 (germline): LNHDA, SQIVND (reference sequence). V was cut by 3 bases and J by 3 bases, with 15 bases left in between. The chain is built from TRBV19 and TRBJ2-7, with D perhaps being TRBD1 or TRBD2 (5 bases each). The sequence derives from a middle-aged woman in good health. Some clones in this sample may be carry-over from other donors' samples. Sequenced material: PBMCs. The CDR3 DNA sequence: TGTGCCAGTAGTATTCTGGGACCTCGGGACTACGAGCAGTACTTC. As protein: CASSILGPRDYEQYF.